What follows are 3 T cell receptor beta chains derived from one specimen sequenced in a study of T-cell memory formation after mild COVID-19 (dated by TCRdb to the early 2020s). The method behind the library was 5' RACE. The run used an Illumina NovaSeq 6000. Using fastp trimming at Q25 and MiXCR clonotype assembly, TCRdb reanalyzed the public sequencing data and kept in-frame beta chains. Rows matching on CDR3 protein sequence are summarized as one entry with the most common DNA and genes. The sample records 200,000 to 250,000 distinct CDR3 sequences, around 30% of which are singletons. Of the sample, approximately 10% is held by the ten largest clones. The sample comprised PBMCs or a T cell subset sorted from them (not recorded which). The receptors were sampled from an adult woman who had mild COVID-19 (a few samples of this study predate the infection). The sample titles of this study are shuffled in the database, so cell type and time point are left out; the donor was told from shared clones.

This clonotype appeared a few times. The chain couples TRBV24-1 to TRBJ2-5; D may be TRBD2 (5 bases). CDR3 length: 16 amino acids. V was shortened by 4 bases and J by 0 bases, with 14 bases between the two germline ends. Germline V lookup: CDR1 KGHDR, CDR2 SFDVKD. CDR3 sequence: CATSEIVRGYQETQYF. The CDR3 DNA sequence: TGTGCCACCAGTGAAATAGTGCGAGGGTACCAAGAGACCCAGTACTTC.

This clonotype was counted between two and nine times. This chain joins TRBV4-3 and TRBJ1-2; 7 bases match TRBD1. The junction had 21 bases not matched to a gene; V was cut back by 3 bases and J by 8 bases. Germline CDR1 LGHNA, CDR2 YSLEER. There are 18 residues in the CDR3. The DNA for the CDR3 is TGCGCCAGCAGCCATAGGGGACAGCTACCGTTGCCCAGGGAGGGCTACACCTTC. Amino acids: CASSHRGQLPLPREGYTF.

Many counts were recorded for this clonotype. This chain connects TRBV4-3 to TRBJ1-2, with D possibly TRBD1 on 6 matching bases. Trimming shortened V by 0 bases and J by 5 bases, and 16 bases separated the two germline ends. Germline CDR1 reads LGHNA; CDR2 reads YSLEER. This CDR3 contains 16 residues. CDR3: CASSQDWGGGGYGYTF. The CDR3 DNA reads as TGCGCCAGCAGCCAAGATTGGGGGGGCGGTGGATATGGCTACACCTTC.